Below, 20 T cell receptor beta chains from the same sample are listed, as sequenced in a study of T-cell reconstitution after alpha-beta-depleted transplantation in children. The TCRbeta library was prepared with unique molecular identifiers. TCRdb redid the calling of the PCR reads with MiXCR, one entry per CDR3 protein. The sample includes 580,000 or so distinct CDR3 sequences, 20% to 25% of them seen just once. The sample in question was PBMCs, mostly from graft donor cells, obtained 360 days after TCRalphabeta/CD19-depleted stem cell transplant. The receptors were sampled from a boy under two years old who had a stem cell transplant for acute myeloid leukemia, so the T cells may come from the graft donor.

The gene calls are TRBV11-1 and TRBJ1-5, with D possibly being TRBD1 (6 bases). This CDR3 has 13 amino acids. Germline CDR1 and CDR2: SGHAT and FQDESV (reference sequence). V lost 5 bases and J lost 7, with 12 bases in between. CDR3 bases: TGTGCCAGCAGCCGCATCCAGGGGCAGCCCCAGCATTTT. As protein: CASSRIQGQPQHF.

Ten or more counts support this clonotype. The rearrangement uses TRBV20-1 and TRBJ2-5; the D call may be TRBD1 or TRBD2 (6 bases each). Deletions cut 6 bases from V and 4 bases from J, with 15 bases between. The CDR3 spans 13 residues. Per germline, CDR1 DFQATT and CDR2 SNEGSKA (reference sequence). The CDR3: CSADGGGIETQYF. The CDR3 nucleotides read TGCAGTGCCGACGGAGGGGGGATAGAGACCCAGTACTTC.

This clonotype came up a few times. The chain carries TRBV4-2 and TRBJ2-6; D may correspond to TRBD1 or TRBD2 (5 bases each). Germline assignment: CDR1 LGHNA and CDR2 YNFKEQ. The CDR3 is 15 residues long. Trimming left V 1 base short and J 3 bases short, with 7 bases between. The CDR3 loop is CASSQGGDGANVLTF. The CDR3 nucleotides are TGTGCCAGCAGCCAAGGAGGGGATGGGGCCAACGTCCTGACTTTC.

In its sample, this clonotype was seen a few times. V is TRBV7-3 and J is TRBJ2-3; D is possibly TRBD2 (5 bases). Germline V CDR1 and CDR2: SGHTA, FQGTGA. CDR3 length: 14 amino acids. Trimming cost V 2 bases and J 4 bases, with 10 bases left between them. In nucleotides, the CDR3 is TGTGCCAGCAGCTTATTGGGAGCAGCAGATACGCAGTATTTT. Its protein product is CASSLLGAADTQYF. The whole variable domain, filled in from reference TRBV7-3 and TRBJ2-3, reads GAGVSQTPSNKVTEKGKYVELRCDPISGHTALYWYRQSLGQGPEFLIYFQGTGAADDSGLPNDRFFAVRPEGSVSTLKIQRTERGDSAVYLCASSLLGAADTQYFGPGTRLTVL.

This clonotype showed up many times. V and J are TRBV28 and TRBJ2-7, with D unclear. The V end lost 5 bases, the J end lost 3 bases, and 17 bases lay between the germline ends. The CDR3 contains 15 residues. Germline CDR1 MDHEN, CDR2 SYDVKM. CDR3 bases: TGTGCCAGCAGTCTCGGACGGGTTGTGGGCTACGAGCAGTACGTC. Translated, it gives CASSLGRVVGYEQYV.

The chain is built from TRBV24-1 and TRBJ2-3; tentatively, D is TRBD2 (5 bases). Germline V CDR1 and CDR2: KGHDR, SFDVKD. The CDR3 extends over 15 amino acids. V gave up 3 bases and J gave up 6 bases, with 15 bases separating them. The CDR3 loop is CATSDPRDGEDTQYF. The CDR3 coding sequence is TGTGCCACCAGTGATCCTCGCGACGGGGAGGATACGCAGTATTTT.

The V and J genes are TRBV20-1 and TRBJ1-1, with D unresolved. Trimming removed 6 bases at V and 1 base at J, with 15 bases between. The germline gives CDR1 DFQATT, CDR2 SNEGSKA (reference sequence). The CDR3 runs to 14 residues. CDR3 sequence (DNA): TGCAGTGCCTCTGGTAGGGCCTCGAACACTGAAGCTTTCTTT. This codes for CSASGRASNTEAFF.

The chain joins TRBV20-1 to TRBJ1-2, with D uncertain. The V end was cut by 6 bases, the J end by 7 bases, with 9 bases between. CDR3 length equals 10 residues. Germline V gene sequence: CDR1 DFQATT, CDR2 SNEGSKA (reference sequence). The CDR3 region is CSAHDTGYTF. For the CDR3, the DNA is TGCAGTGCCCACGACACTGGCTACACCTTC.

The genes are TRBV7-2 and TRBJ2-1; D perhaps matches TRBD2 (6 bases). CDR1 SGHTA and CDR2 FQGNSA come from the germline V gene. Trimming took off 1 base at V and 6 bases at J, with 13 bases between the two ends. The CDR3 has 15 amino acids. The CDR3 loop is CASSLVRGAGNEQFF. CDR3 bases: TGTGCCAGCAGCTTAGTACGCGGGGCTGGCAATGAGCAGTTCTTC.

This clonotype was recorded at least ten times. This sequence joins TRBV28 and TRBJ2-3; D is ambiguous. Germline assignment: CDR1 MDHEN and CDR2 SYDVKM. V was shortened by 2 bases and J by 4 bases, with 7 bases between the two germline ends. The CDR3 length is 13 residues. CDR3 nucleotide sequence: TGTGCCAGCAGTTTAGTGGCCCCAGATACGCAGTATTTT. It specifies CASSLVAPDTQYF.

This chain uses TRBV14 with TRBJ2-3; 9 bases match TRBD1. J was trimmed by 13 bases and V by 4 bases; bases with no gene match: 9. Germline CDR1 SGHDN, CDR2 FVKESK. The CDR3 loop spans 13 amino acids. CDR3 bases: TGTGCCAGCAGCCCCACCGGGACAGGGAACAAGTATTTT. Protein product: CASSPTGTGNKYF.

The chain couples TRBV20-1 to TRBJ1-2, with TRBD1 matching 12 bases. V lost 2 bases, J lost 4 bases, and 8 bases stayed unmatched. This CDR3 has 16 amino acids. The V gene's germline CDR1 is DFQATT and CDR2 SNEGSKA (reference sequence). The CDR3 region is CSARRPGQGARYGYTF. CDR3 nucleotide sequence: TGCAGTGCTAGACGCCCGGGACAGGGGGCACGCTATGGCTACACCTTC.

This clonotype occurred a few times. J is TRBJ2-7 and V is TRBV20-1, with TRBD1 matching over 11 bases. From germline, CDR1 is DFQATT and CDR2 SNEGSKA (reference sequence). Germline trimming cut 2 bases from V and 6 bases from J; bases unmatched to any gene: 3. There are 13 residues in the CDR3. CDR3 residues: CSARWDRGGEQYV. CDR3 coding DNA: TGCAGTGCTAGATGGGACAGGGGGGGCGAGCAGTACGTC.

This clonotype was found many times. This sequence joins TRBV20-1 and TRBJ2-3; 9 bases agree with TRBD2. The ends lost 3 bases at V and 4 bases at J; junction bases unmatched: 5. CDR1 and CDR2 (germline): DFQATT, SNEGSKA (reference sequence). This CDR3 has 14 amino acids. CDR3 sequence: CSARPGLAADTQYF. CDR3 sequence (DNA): TGCAGTGCTAGGCCGGGACTAGCAGCAGATACGCAGTATTTT.

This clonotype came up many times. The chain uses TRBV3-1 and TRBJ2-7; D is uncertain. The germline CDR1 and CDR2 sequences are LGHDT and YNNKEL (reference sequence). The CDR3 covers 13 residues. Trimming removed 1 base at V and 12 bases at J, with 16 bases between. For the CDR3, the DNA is TGTGCCAGCAGCCAAGGGCACCTCATGGGGTGGTACTTC. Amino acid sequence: CASSQGHLMGWYF.

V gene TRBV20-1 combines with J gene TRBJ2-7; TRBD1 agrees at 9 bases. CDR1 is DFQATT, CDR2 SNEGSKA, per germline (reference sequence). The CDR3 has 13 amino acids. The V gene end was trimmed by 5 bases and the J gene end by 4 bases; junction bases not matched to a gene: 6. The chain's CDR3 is CSAEDRGRYEQYF. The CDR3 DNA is TGCAGTGCTGAGGACAGGGGAAGGTACGAGCAGTACTTC.

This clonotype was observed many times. The CDR3 loop is CASSIWEQQETQYF. CDR3 nucleotide sequence: TGTGCCAGCAGCATCTGGGAACAACAAGAGACCCAGTACTTC. The chain links TRBV7-6 to TRBJ2-5, with D hard to call. The CDR3 totals 14 residues. Germline lookup yields CDR1 SGHVS and CDR2 FNYEAQ. Trimming removed 5 bases at V and 2 bases at J, with 12 bases between.

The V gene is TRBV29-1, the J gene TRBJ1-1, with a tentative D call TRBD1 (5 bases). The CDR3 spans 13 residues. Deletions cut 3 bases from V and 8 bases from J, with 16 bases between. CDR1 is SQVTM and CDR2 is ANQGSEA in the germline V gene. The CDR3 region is CSVDPGGLPEAFF. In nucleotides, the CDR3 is TGCAGCGTTGATCCGGGGGGTCTCCCAGAAGCTTTCTTT.

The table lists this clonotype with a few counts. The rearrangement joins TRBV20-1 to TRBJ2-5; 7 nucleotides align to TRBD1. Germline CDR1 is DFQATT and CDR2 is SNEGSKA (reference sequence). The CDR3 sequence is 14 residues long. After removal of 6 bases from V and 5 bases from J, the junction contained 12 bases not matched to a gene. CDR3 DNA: TGCAGTGCGATTCTGACAGGGCGGCCGGAGACCCAGTACTTC. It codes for CSAILTGRPETQYF.

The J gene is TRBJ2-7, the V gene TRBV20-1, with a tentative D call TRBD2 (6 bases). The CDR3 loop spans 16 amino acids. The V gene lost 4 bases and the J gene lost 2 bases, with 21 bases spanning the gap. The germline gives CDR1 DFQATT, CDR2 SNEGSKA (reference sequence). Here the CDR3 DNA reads TGCAGTGCTACTCGGAAGTCAGGGAGGATGCCCTACGAGCAGTACGTC. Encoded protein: CSATRKSGRMPYEQYV.